One and the same sample provided the 12 T cell receptor beta chains below, sequenced in a study of shared clonotypes between healthy human individuals. Profiling relied on immunoSEQ multiplex PCR, and the TCRdb table lists in-frame clones only, not all of them. The sample contains about a million clones, roughly 80% of which appear only once. Sequenced input: memory CD4+ T cells sorted from blood. Subset: CD45RA-negative fraction. The receptors here all came from a man between 18 and 29 years old in good health.

This chain connects TRBV29-1 to TRBJ2-5, with D tentatively TRBD1 (6 bases). V lost 7 bases, J lost 5 bases, and 35 bases lay in between. Germline assignment: CDR1 SQVTM and CDR2 ANQGSEA. The CDR3 is made up of 19 amino acids. CDR3 DNA: TGCAGCGCCCTCTTCCGGGCCGTAGTGGCAGGGGTTCCAGTGGAGACCCAGTACTTC. This gives the protein CSALFRAVVAGVPVETQYF.

The chain combines TRBV2 with TRBJ2-1, with TRBD2 identical over 8 bases. Germline CDR1 reads SNHLY; CDR2 reads FYNNEI. V was clipped by 5 bases and J by 10 bases; unmatched bases: 7. The CDR3 is 13 amino acids. The CDR3 here is CASSPTSGPEQFF. In DNA form, the CDR3 reads TGTGCCAGCAGTCCTACTAGCGGACCCGAGCAGTTCTTC.

With regard to this clone: The sample holds other DNA sequences that translate to the same CDR3. This chain links TRBV7-2 with TRBJ2-7; D tentatively fits TRBD1 or TRBD2 (5 bases each). CDR3 length: 14 residues. CDR1 SGHTA and CDR2 FQGNSA come from the germline V gene. The V end was cut by 1 base, the J end by 4 bases, with 11 bases between. CDR3 in DNA: TGTGCCAGCAGCTTAGGGGGGTTTTCATACGAGCAGTACTTC. Its protein product is CASSLGGFSYEQYF.

The chain joins TRBV7-2 to TRBJ2-7, with 10 bases lining up with TRBD2. The CDR3 consists of 15 residues. Germline V gene sequence: CDR1 SGHTA, CDR2 FQGNSA. Trimming at V came to 4 bases and at J to 3 bases, leaving 6 bases not matched to a gene. The chain's CDR3 is CASSSTAGGNYEQYF. CDR3 DNA: TGTGCCAGCAGCTCAACAGCGGGAGGGAACTACGAGCAGTACTTC.

This sequence joins TRBV9 and TRBJ2-2; no firm D call. This CDR3 spans 17 amino acids. Germline assignment: CDR1 SGDLS and CDR2 YYNGEE. The ends were cut back, 4 bases at V and 5 bases at J, with 21 bases in the middle. CDR3 DNA: TGTGCCAGCAGCAAAACCCCGAGGCGGAGAGAGACCGGGGAGCTGTTTTTT. This encodes CASSKTPRRRETGELFF.

J is TRBJ1-1 and V is TRBV7-9, with D uncertain. The CDR3 is made up of 13 amino acids. Per the germline V gene, CDR1 is SEHNR and CDR2 is FQNEAQ (reference sequence). V was shortened by 2 bases and J by 2 bases, with 6 bases between the two germline ends. The CDR3 loop reads CASSLLENTEAFF. In nucleotides, the CDR3 is TGTGCCAGCAGCTTACTGGAAAACACTGAAGCTTTCTTT.

The J gene is TRBJ2-7, the V gene TRBV10-3; no reliable D call. Germline V gene data show CDR1 as ENHRY and CDR2 as SYGVKD. V gave up 3 bases and J gave up 7 bases, with 10 bases separating them. CDR3 length equals 12 residues. The CDR3 region is CAISDFAKEQYF. The CDR3 DNA sequence: TGTGCCATCAGTGATTTTGCGAAGGAGCAGTACTTC.

The genes are TRBV14 and TRBJ1-3; D uncertain. The germline V gene encodes CDR1 SGHDN and CDR2 FVKESK. Between the trimmed V and J ends, which lost 1 base and 3 bases, there was a span of 4 bases. This CDR3 spans 13 amino acids. The CDR3 DNA reads TGTGCCAGCAGCCAAGGGCTTGGAAACACCATATATTTT. Translation gives CASSQGLGNTIYF.

The rearrangement uses TRBV28 and TRBJ1-5; D gene unclear. The CDR3 runs 17 residues. Trimming left V 4 bases short and J 1 base short, with 17 bases between. In germline, CDR1 is MDHEN, CDR2 SYDVKM. Here the CDR3 DNA reads TGTGCCAGCAGTTCAACACGCCCGACATTAAGCAATCAGCCCCAGCATTTT. This sequence encodes CASSSTRPTLSNQPQHF.

This clone has more than one count but fewer than ten. At the DNA level, this CDR3 is encoded by other sequences in the same sample as well. J is TRBJ2-3 and V is TRBV5-1; perhaps TRBD2 as D (5 bases). V lost 0 bases and J lost 0, with 5 bases in between. Germline values: CDR1 SGHRS, CDR2 YFSETQ. The CDR3 has 14 residues. The chain's CDR3 is CASSLGTSTDTQYF. CDR3 DNA sequence: TGCGCCAGCAGCTTGGGGACTAGCACAGATACGCAGTATTTT.

The chain has TRBV18 and TRBJ2-2, with D uncertain. Looked up from germline, CDR1 is KGHSH and CDR2 is LQKENI. V was cut by 6 bases and J by 2 bases, with 7 bases left in between. This CDR3 spans 13 amino acids. CDR3 loop: CASSLTNTGELFF. The CDR3 bases are TGTGCCAGCTCCCTTACCAACACCGGGGAGCTGTTTTTT. Variable domain in full (rest from reference TRBV18 and TRBJ2-2): NAGVMQNPRHLVRRRGQEARLRCSPMKGHSHVYWYRQLPEEGLKFMVYLQKENIIDESGMPKERFSAEFPKEGPSILRIQQVVRGDSAAYFCASSLTNTGELFFGEGSRLTVL.

The chain has TRBV10-1 and TRBJ2-1; D gene unclear. Trimming cost V 2 bases and J 0 bases, with 11 bases left between them. Germline CDR1 and CDR2: WNHNN and SYGVQD (reference sequence). CDR3 length: 16 amino acids. CDR3 sequence reads: CASSEGSGSSYNEQFF. Here the CDR3 DNA reads TGCGCCAGCAGTGAGGGGTCAGGAAGCTCCTACAATGAGCAGTTCTTC.